These 27 T cell receptor beta chains share one sample of origin, sequenced in a study of T cells in Graves' hyperthyroidism and ophthalmopathy. Amplification targeted TCR beta CDR3 regions from RNA transcripts. HTBI primers drove first-round RT-PCR of the TCR CDR3. TCRdb passed the multiplex PCR reads through MiXCR, listing each CDR3 protein once. In the table there are a few hundred thousand distinct CDR3 sequences, around 17% of which are singletons. The sample was blood. The receptors come from a woman between 50 and 59 years old with Graves' hyperthyroidism.

J is TRBJ1-4 and V is TRBV18; D perhaps matches TRBD1 (5 bases). Trimming cost V 3 bases and J 6 bases, with 8 bases left between them. CDR3 length equals 13 residues. CDR1 KGHSH and CDR2 LQKENI come from the germline V gene. The CDR3 coding sequence is TGTGCCAGCTCACCTCAGGGATATGAAAAACTGTTTTTT. As protein: CASSPQGYEKLFF.

This clonotype was detected a few times. This chain connects TRBV5-4 to TRBJ1-2; 7 bases are shared with TRBD1. Germline loops: CDR1 SGHNT, CDR2 YYREEE (reference sequence). The CDR3 loop spans 13 amino acids. The V segment lost 4 bases and the J segment 6 bases; nucleotides outside the gene matches: 6. The DNA of the CDR3 is TGTGCCAGCAGCCATGGGACAGCCGATGGCTACACCTTC. Its translation is CASSHGTADGYTF.

J is TRBJ2-1 and V is TRBV11-3; the match to TRBD2 covers 12 bases. This CDR3 is built from 18 residues. Germline CDR1 SGHNT, CDR2 YENEEA. V shed 0 bases and J 8 bases; nucleotides not matched to a gene: 11. The DNA of the CDR3 is TGTGCCAGCAGCTTAGACCCCAAGACTAGCGGGAGTTACGATGAGCAGTTCTTC. The encoded protein is CASSLDPKTSGSYDEQFF.

The chain recombines TRBV11-2 with TRBJ2-2; 7 positions match TRBD2. J was trimmed by 3 bases and V by 5 bases; bases with no gene match: 6. Germline V gene sequence: CDR1 SGHAT, CDR2 FQNNGV. The CDR3 is 15 amino acids. CDR3 bases: TGTGCCAGCAGCCCGCTCCGGGGGGACACCGGGGAGCTGTTTTTT. Translation gives CASSPLRGDTGELFF. Full variable domain (remainder filled in from reference TRBV11-2 and TRBJ2-2): EAGVAQSPRYKIIEKRQSVAFWCNPISGHATLYWYQQILGQGPKLLIQFQNNGVVDDSQLPKDRFSAERLKGVDSTLKIQPAKLEDSAVYLCASSPLRGDTGELFFGEGSRLTVL.

This clonotype was seen only a few times. The J gene is TRBJ2-1, the V gene TRBV5-1; perhaps TRBD2 as D (6 bases). Germline lookup yields CDR1 SGHRS and CDR2 YFSETQ. This CDR3 has 15 residues. V lost 4 bases and J lost 4, with 15 bases in between. CDR3 nucleotides: TGCGCCAGCAGCCAGTTCGGGAGTCATTACAATGAGCAGTTCTTC. It specifies CASSQFGSHYNEQFF.

This chain links TRBV20-1 with TRBJ1-6, with D uncertain. Trimming took 0 bases from V and 9 from J, leaving 3 bases between them. This CDR3 is built from 11 residues. Germline CDR1 is DFQATT and CDR2 is SNEGSKA (reference sequence). CDR3 nucleotides: TGCAGTGCTAGAGAGGGTTCACCCCTCCACTTT. Amino acids: CSAREGSPLHF.

This clonotype was counted a few times. This sequence joins TRBV14 and TRBJ1-1; no definite D call. V shed 1 base and J shed 3 bases, with 9 bases lying between them. CDR1 is SGHDN and CDR2 is FVKESK in the germline V gene. The CDR3 runs 14 residues. The CDR3 loop is CASSQVIGYTEAFF. In nucleotides, the CDR3 is TGTGCCAGCAGCCAAGTCATCGGTTACACTGAAGCTTTCTTT.

The chain recombines TRBV12-3 or TRBV12-4 with TRBJ2-7, with 8 positions matching TRBD2. V trimming: 5 bases; J trimming: 4 bases; junction bases outside the gene matches: 13. This CDR3 contains 16 residues. This chain's CDR3 is CASSPTRPGGDYEQYF. The CDR3 coding sequence is TGTGCCAGCAGTCCCACTAGGCCGGGGGGGGATTACGAGCAGTACTTC.

This clonotype showed up many times. The chain carries TRBV18 and TRBJ1-5; 9 bases are shared with TRBD1. V was pared by 6 bases and J by 6 bases, with 6 bases of the junction left unmatched. This CDR3 region has 14 residues. Germline loops: CDR1 KGHSH, CDR2 LQKENI. This CDR3 is CASSRQGDSQPQHF. The CDR3, as DNA: TGTGCCAGCTCGCGACAGGGGGATTCTCAGCCCCAGCATTTT.

This clonotype was found a few times. The chain is built from TRBV19 and TRBJ2-5; D is perhaps TRBD2 (6 bases). The V and J ends lost 3 bases and 1 base respectively, with 12 bases between them. CDR3 length: 15 residues. Germline values: CDR1 LNHDA, CDR2 SQIVND (reference sequence). The DNA for the CDR3 is TGTGCCAGTAGTATCTGGCGGGGAACCCAAGAGACCCAGTACTTC. Translating it yields CASSIWRGTQETQYF.

This clonotype was detected ten times or more. The CDR3 DNA sequence: TGCAGTGCTATTGGGACCGGGGAGCTGTTTTTT. Its protein is CSAIGTGELFF. This chain uses TRBV20-1 with TRBJ2-2; D is unresolved. Trimming took 4 bases from V and 5 from J, leaving 5 bases between them. The CDR3 has 11 amino acids. CDR1 and CDR2 (germline): DFQATT, SNEGSKA (reference sequence).

This clonotype was recorded a few times. CDR3 in amino acids: CSVFSGNTIYF. The CDR3 DNA sequence: TGCAGCGTTTTCTCTGGAAACACCATATATTTT. The rearrangement uses TRBV29-1 and TRBJ1-3; no firm D call. Trimming took 5 bases from V and 0 from J, leaving 2 bases between them. The germline gives CDR1 SQVTM, CDR2 ANQGSEA. This CDR3 region has 11 residues.

At least ten counts were recorded for this clonotype. J is TRBJ2-7 and V is TRBV24-1, with 7 nucleotides matching TRBD2. J gave up 2 bases and V 7 bases, and 4 bases lay outside the gene matches. The CDR3 extends over 13 amino acids. The germline gives CDR1 KGHDR, CDR2 SFDVKD. CDR3 coding DNA: TGTGCCACCAGCCAAAGCGGGACCTACGAGCAGTACTTC. Translating it yields CATSQSGTYEQYF.

There are many counts of this clonotype. CDR3 region: CASSTAHGDGYTF. In nucleotides, the CDR3 is TGTGCCAGCAGCACGGCCCACGGGGATGGCTACACCTTC. V gene TRBV11-2 combines with J gene TRBJ1-2, with D unclear. Trimming cost V 5 bases and J 6 bases, with 13 bases left between them. The CDR3 runs to 13 residues. Germline loops: CDR1 SGHAT, CDR2 FQNNGV. The full variable domain, its missing parts supplied by reference TRBV11-2 and TRBJ1-2, is EAGVAQSPRYKIIEKRQSVAFWCNPISGHATLYWYQQILGQGPKLLIQFQNNGVVDDSQLPKDRFSAERLKGVDSTLKIQPAKLEDSAVYLCASSTAHGDGYTFGSGTRLTVV.

A note on this clonotype: The junction differs from germline at one of its ends, possibly a read error. V and J are TRBV7-2 and TRBJ1-6; D unresolved. In germline, CDR1 is SGHTA, CDR2 FQGNSA. The CDR3 has 14 amino acids. The chain's CDR3 is CASSRDIDNPPLHF. The CDR3 coding sequence is TGTGCCAGCAGCCGCGACATAGATAATCCACCCCTCCACTTT. The complete variable domain, with remaining parts taken from reference TRBV7-2 and TRBJ1-6, reads GAGVSQSPSNKVTEKGKDVELRCDPISGHTALYWYRQSLGQGLEFLIYFQGNSAPDKSGLPSDRFSAERTGGSVSTLTIQRTQQEDSAVYLCASSRDIDNPPLHFGNGTRLTVT.

Many counts were recorded for this clonotype. The chain recombines TRBV7-3 with TRBJ2-1, with 8 bases identical to TRBD1. Trimming at V came to 2 bases and at J to 7 bases, leaving 4 bases not matched to a gene. Germline values: CDR1 SGHTA, CDR2 FQGTGA. The CDR3 consists of 14 residues. The CDR3 DNA reads as TGTGCCAGCAGCTTACCAGGGGGCCATAATGAGCAGTTCTTC. Residues: CASSLPGGHNEQFF. Based on the CDR3 plus reference TRBV7-3 and TRBJ2-1, the full variable domain is GAGVSQTPSNKVTEKGKYVELRCDPISGHTALYWYRQSLGQGPEFLIYFQGTGAADDSGLPNDRFFAVRPEGSVSTLKIQRTERGDSAVYLCASSLPGGHNEQFFGPGTRLTVL.

This clonotype was recorded a few times. The J gene is TRBJ2-5, the V gene TRBV20-1; the D is unclear. CDR1 is DFQATT and CDR2 is SNEGSKA in the germline V gene (reference sequence). This CDR3 region has 14 residues. Trimming cost V 3 bases and J 7 bases, with 18 bases left between them. This chain's CDR3 is CSASTPGGPGTQYF. The CDR3 region has the DNA TGCAGTGCTAGTACCCCAGGTGGGCCCGGGACCCAGTACTTC.

There are many counts of this clonotype. The CDR3 DNA is TGTGCCAGCAGCCATCGGGGACTAGCGGAACAAGAGACCCAGTACTTC. Residues: CASSHRGLAEQETQYF. The genes are TRBV3-1 and TRBJ2-5; 11 bases are shared with TRBD2. Germline V lookup: CDR1 LGHDT, CDR2 YNNKEL (reference sequence). V was pared by 3 bases and J by 2 bases, with 5 bases of the junction left unmatched. The CDR3 has 16 residues.

A few counts support this clonotype. This chain joins TRBV19 and TRBJ1-6; D might be TRBD1 (5 bases). The CDR3 spans 13 residues. V lost 7 bases and J lost 7, with 11 bases in between. Germline values: CDR1 LNHDA, CDR2 SQIVND (reference sequence). The CDR3 bases are TGTGCCAGTAAAGGGCAGGGAAATTCACCCCTCCACTTT. Protein sequence: CASKGQGNSPLHF.

This clonotype was counted ten times or more. The chain links TRBV19 to TRBJ2-3; D remains ambiguous. V was trimmed by 3 bases and J by 1 base, leaving 8 bases between them. Germline V gene lookup returns CDR1 LNHDA and CDR2 SQIVND (reference sequence). CDR3 length: 14 amino acids. The CDR3 protein is CASSIPSGTDTQYF. Written as DNA, the CDR3 is TGTGCCAGTAGTATTCCCAGCGGCACAGATACGCAGTATTTT.

This clonotype was seen ten or more times. V gene TRBV12-3 or TRBV12-4 combines with J gene TRBJ1-1, with 10 bases fitting TRBD1. With V trimmed by 7 bases and J by 7 bases, 9 bases remained unmatched. The CDR3 is 14 residues long. The CDR3 DNA is TGTGCCAGCACCCAGACAGGGGGCCTCGGTGAAGCTTTCTTT. Translation gives CASTQTGGLGEAFF.

The chain combines TRBV30 with TRBJ2-7, with TRBD1 identical over 7 bases. V was pared by 5 bases and J by 3 bases, with 7 bases of the junction left unmatched. This CDR3 has 13 residues. In germline, CDR1 is GTSNPN, CDR2 SVGIG (reference sequence). CDR3 nucleotides: TGTGCCTGGGAGGACAGGAGACTCTACGAGCAGTACTTC. Translating it yields CAWEDRRLYEQYF.

The chain is built from TRBV14 and TRBJ1-3, with unresolved D. The germline V and J ends were trimmed by 1 base and 0 bases, with 10 bases remaining between them. The germline V gene encodes CDR1 SGHDN and CDR2 FVKESK. This CDR3 is 16 amino acids long. Here the CDR3 reads CASSQATSYSGNTIYF. The DNA for the CDR3 is TGTGCCAGCAGCCAAGCGACATCCTACTCTGGAAACACCATATATTTT.

At least ten counts were recorded for this clonotype. The V call is TRBV7-8, the J call TRBJ1-2; 7 bases map to TRBD1. Germline lookup yields CDR1 SGHVS and CDR2 FQNEAQ. The CDR3 spans 14 residues. With V trimmed by 5 bases and J by 4 bases, 7 bases remained unmatched. The CDR3 sequence: CASSPGTASYGYTF. CDR3 in DNA: TGTGCCAGCAGCCCCGGGACAGCTAGCTATGGCTACACCTTC. Filled out from reference TRBV7-8 and TRBJ1-2, the complete variable domain reads GAGVSQSPRYKVAKRGQDVALRCDPISGHVSLFWYQQALGQGPEFLTYFQNEAQLDKSGLPSDRFFAERPEGSVSTLKIQRTQQEDSAVYLCASSPGTASYGYTFGSGTRLTVV.

Ten or more counts support this clonotype. This rearrangement joins TRBV24-1 to TRBJ2-1; D call uncertain. Trimming took 3 bases from V and 8 from J, leaving 10 bases between them. This CDR3 has 13 residues. Germline V gene lookup returns CDR1 KGHDR and CDR2 SFDVKD. The CDR3 sequence is CATSDIGIHEQFF. As DNA, the CDR3 is TGTGCCACCAGTGATATAGGGATCCATGAGCAGTTCTTC.

This clonotype was recorded at least ten times. This sequence joins TRBV11-2 and TRBJ1-1; D is undetermined. V was cut by 2 bases and J by 3 bases, with 22 bases left in between. The CDR3 consists of 18 residues. Germline V gives CDR1 SGHAT, CDR2 FQNNGV. The CDR3 sequence is CASSLKGAGLREDTEAFF. In DNA, the CDR3 is TGTGCCAGCAGCTTAAAGGGCGCCGGACTGCGGGAGGACACTGAAGCTTTCTTT.

The table lists this clonotype with many counts. The chain couples TRBV7-8 to TRBJ1-5; D might be TRBD1 (6 bases). CDR3 length: 12 amino acids. Per germline, CDR1 SGHVS and CDR2 FQNEAQ. Trimming removed 4 bases at V and 7 bases at J, with 8 bases between. CDR3 DNA: TGTGCCAGCAGCTGGGACATCCAGCCCCAGCATTTT. Residues: CASSWDIQPQHF.